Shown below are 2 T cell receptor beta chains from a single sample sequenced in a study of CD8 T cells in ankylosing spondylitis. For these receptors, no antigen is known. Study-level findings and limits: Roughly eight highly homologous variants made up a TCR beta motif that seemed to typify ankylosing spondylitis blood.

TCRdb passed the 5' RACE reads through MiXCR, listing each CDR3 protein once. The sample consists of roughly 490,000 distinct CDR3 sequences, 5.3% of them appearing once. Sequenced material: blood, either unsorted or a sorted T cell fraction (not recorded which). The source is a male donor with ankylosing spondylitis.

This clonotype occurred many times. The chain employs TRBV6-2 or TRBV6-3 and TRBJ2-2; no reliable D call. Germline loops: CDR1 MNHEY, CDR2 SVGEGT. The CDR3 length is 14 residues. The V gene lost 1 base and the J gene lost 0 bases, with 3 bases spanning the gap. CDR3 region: CASSYFPNTGELFF. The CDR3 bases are TGTGCCAGCAGTTACTTCCCGAACACCGGGGAGCTGTTTTTT.

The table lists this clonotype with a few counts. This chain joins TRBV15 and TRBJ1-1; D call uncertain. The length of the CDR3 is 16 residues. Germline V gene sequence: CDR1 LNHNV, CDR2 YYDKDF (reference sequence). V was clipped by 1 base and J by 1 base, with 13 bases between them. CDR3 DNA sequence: TGTGCCACCAGCAGAGGAAACCGACGATCGAACACTGAAGCTTTCTTT. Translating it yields CATSRGNRRSNTEAFF.